This T cell receptor (beta chain) was obtained from a study of OX40 agonist ivuxolimab in advanced cancers. Looking at the study overall: Ivuxolimab was an agonistic, fully human IgG2 monoclonal antibody directed against OX40 (CD134), a costimulatory receptor. Intravenous ivuxolimab was administered to patients every 2 weeks at six dose levels: 0.01, 0.1, 0.3, 1.5, 3 and 10 mg/kg. Of the roughly 52 dose-escalation patients, hepatocellular carcinoma was present in approximately 20, melanoma in approximately 15, renal cell carcinoma in 9 and head and neck cancer in 9. A male proportion of under 85% and a mean age of about 60 years, ranging from roughly 23 to 79, were recorded for the dose-escalation cohort. Patients were allowed to have had prior anti-PD-1, anti-PD-L1 or anti-CTLA-4 therapy, and approximately 40% of the dose-escalation patients had previously received checkpoint inhibitors. Partial responses occurred in three dose-escalation patients, of whom one had hepatocellular carcinoma and two had cutaneous melanoma. Peripheral TCRbeta sequencing aimed to test whether ivuxolimab altered TCR sequence diversity and caused clonal T-cell expansion. The monotherapy dose-escalation portion (N of about 50 patients) of the phase I ivuxolimab trial is reported in the paper. The paper's findings and limits, for the study overall: After ivuxolimab, CD8+ T cells had more expanded clones than CD4+ T cells on average. Low levels of normalized T-cell clonal expansion were also seen in some patients who did not respond. At doses of 0.1 to 3.0 mg/kg, clonal expansion of both CD4+ and CD8+ T cells in blood was seen between baseline and week 6. The antigen specificity of the peripheral T cells that underwent clonal expansion was not determined. Partial responders in the 0.1-3.0 mg/kg groups had among the lowest normalized peripheral clonal expansion, especially among CD8+ T cells.

Patients with autoimmune disease history or receiving systemic immunosuppression were excluded from the trial. Peripheral blood for TCR sequencing was collected from all dose cohorts at baseline, on cycle 4 day 1, and on cycle 7 day 1. Samples were obtained from an open-label, multicenter, first-in-human phase I dose-escalation trial of ivuxolimab. Adults with locally advanced or metastatic melanoma, renal cell, hepatocellular, or head and neck squamous cell carcinoma were enrolled in the trial. Before TCR sequencing, CD4+ T cells and CD8+ T cells were sorted from peripheral blood as separate populations. Concerning this clone itself: Its antigen specificity is not known. Base quality data are lacking; no much larger clone is found one base away.

From the cysteine up to the phenylalanine, the CDR3 has a length of 14 residues. The entry retains the CDR3 DNA only, 42 bases that are in frame from base 1. V trim: 7 bases; J trim: 6 bases; unmatched bases: 7. Sequences MDHEN (CDR1) and SYDVKM (CDR2) are obtained from the germline V gene. For sequencing of the TCRbeta CDR3 region, genomic DNA was extracted from the sorted cells. TCRbeta CDR3 regions were sequenced using the immunoSEQ Assay. Here the immuneACCESS table is served through TCRdb, limited to in-frame sequences with V and J called. Missing clones are a known gap in these copies; in checked studies unresolved V genes cover under half, and the rest lacks a known reason. The sample has 30,000 to 35,000 clones on record, approximately 80% of them singletons. The ten largest clonotypes hold about 14% of the sample.

Material: CD4+ or CD8+ T cells sorted from blood, obtained in a trial of the OX40 agonist ivuxolimab. This TCR was recovered from an adult with an advanced solid tumor such as melanoma, head and neck, liver or kidney cancer. Recombination joined TRBV28 with TRBJ2-1, with TRBD2 identical over 9 junction bases. The CDR3 protein: CASKGLAGINEQFF. In nucleotides, the sequence is TGTGCCAGCAAGGGCCTAGCGGGAATCAATGAGCAGTTCTTC. With the rest looked up from the reference TRBV28 and TRBJ2-1 genes rather than sequenced, the full variable domain is DVKVTQSSRYLVKRTGEKVFLECVQDMDHENMFWYRQDPGLGLRLIYFSYDVKMKEKGDIPEGYSVSREKKERFSLILESASTNQTSMYLCASKGLAGINEQFFGPGTRLTVL.